The 24 T cell receptor beta chains in this list originate from one sample, sequenced in a study of blood T cell repertoires in COVID-19. The assay was immunoSEQ multiplex PCR, and TCRdb's table has in-frame clones only and misses some. The table includes around 76,000 clones, 81% detected once. Sequencing was done on a sample of peripheral blood. These receptors all come from a woman in her sixties or seventies with acute or convalescent COVID-19.

The chain joins TRBV4-3 to TRBJ1-2; 10 bases match TRBD1. CDR3 size: 17 residues. Per germline, CDR1 LGHNA and CDR2 YSLEER. Losses at the gene ends were 2 bases for V and 5 bases for J; bases not matched to a gene: 11. CDR3 in amino acids: CASSQLIGTGATYGYTF. DNA for the CDR3: TGCGCCAGCAGCCAACTTATCGGGACAGGGGCGACTTATGGCTACACCTTC.

The gene calls are TRBV6-5 and TRBJ1-2, with 9 nucleotides matching TRBD1. V lost 5 bases, J lost 5 bases, and 6 bases stayed unmatched. CDR1 and CDR2 from the germline V gene are MNHEY and SVGAGI. This CDR3 comprises 14 residues. The CDR3 spells CASSNRGQVYGYTF. The CDR3 region has the DNA TGTGCCAGCAGTAACAGGGGGCAAGTGTATGGCTACACCTTC.

This chain uses TRBV28 with TRBJ1-2; no clear D. The germline CDR1 and CDR2 sequences are MDHEN and SYDVKM. Trimming stripped 7 bases from V and 4 bases from J, with 13 bases between. This CDR3 is 13 amino acids long. This CDR3 is CASKIPGGYGYTF. In DNA form, the CDR3 reads TGTGCCAGCAAGATCCCGGGAGGCTATGGCTACACCTTC.

This chain joins TRBV7-2 and TRBJ2-3; D not resolved. The CDR3 loop spans 13 amino acids. CDR1 and CDR2 from the germline V gene are SGHTA and FQGNSA. The V gene lost 1 base and the J gene lost 5 bases, with 7 bases spanning the gap. In nucleotides, the CDR3 is TGTGCCAGCAGCTTAGTATCGGGAGATACGCAGTATTTT. This codes for CASSLVSGDTQYF.

The CDR3 spells CASSPRQGRVIAFF. The CDR3 nucleotides are TGTGCCAGCTCACCGCGACAGGGACGCGTTATCGCTTTCTTT. The chain is built from TRBV18 and TRBJ1-1; 7 bases map to TRBD1. Trimming removed 3 bases from V and 11 bases from J; junction bases left unmatched: 12. Germline loops: CDR1 KGHSH, CDR2 LQKENI. The CDR3 is 14 amino acids.

In its sample, this clone was seen once. The rearrangement uses TRBV27 and TRBJ2-1; 8 nucleotides align to TRBD2. Germline V gene sequence: CDR1 MNHEY, CDR2 SMNVEV (reference sequence). Unmatched junction bases numbered 9, after V lost 10 bases and J lost 4 bases. The CDR3 runs to 14 residues. The CDR3 nucleotides read TGTGCCATTTCGGACGGGGGGGGTTACAATGAGCAGTTCTTC. It is translated as CAISDGGGYNEQFF.

V gene TRBV29-1 combines with J gene TRBJ1-4; unclear D gene. This CDR3 has 12 amino acids. CDR1 is SQVTM and CDR2 is ANQGSEA in the germline V gene. The V gene lost 6 bases and the J gene lost 1 base, with 6 bases spanning the gap. The CDR3 spells CSVGRTNEKLFF. DNA of the CDR3: TGCAGCGTGGGGAGAACTAATGAAAAACTGTTTTTT.

This sequence joins TRBV29-1 and TRBJ2-5; no clear D gene. Germline V CDR1 and CDR2: SQVTM, ANQGSEA. This CDR3 is 13 amino acids long. The germline V and J ends were trimmed by 7 bases and 4 bases, with 16 bases remaining between them. The CDR3 is CSAKSPRLETQYF. In DNA form, the CDR3 reads TGCAGCGCGAAGAGTCCCAGGTTAGAGACCCAGTACTTC.

The chain joins TRBV15 to TRBJ1-5, with D perhaps TRBD1 (5 bases). V was cut by 0 bases and J by 5 bases, with 11 bases left in between. The germline CDR1 and CDR2 sequences are LNHNV and YYDKDF (reference sequence). This CDR3 has 15 residues. The CDR3 bases are TGTGCCACCAGCAGAGATTTGGGGGGGGATCAGCCCCAGCATTTT. It encodes CATSRDLGGDQPQHF.

The CDR3 DNA reads as TGTGCCAGCAGCGAAACGACAGGGTCAAAAGAGACCCAGTACTTC. Residues: CASSETTGSKETQYF. The chain employs TRBV27 and TRBJ2-5; the match to TRBD1 covers 7 bases. Germline CDR1 MNHEY, CDR2 SMNVEV (reference sequence). This CDR3 is 15 amino acids long. After removal of 6 bases from V and 3 bases from J, the junction contained 10 bases not matched to a gene.

The DNA for the CDR3 is TGTGCCAGCAGCCCTGTGGGAGAGAACACTGAAGCTTTCTTT. Protein: CASSPVGENTEAFF. The chain is built from TRBV9 and TRBJ1-1; D not certain. Germline values: CDR1 SGDLS, CDR2 YYNGEE. This CDR3 has 14 amino acids. V shed 4 bases and J shed 1 base, with 11 bases lying between them.

The chain recombines TRBV7-8 with TRBJ2-3, with D possibly being TRBD1 or TRBD2 (6 bases each). Germline CDR1 and CDR2: SGHVS and FQNEAQ. The CDR3 consists of 14 residues. V lost 5 bases and J 2 bases, leaving 11 bases between the germline ends. The CDR3: CASSRGQITDTQYF. CDR3 DNA sequence: TGTGCCAGCAGCCGGGGGCAGATCACAGATACGCAGTATTTT.

The V and J genes are TRBV11-2 and TRBJ2-1, with 9 bases lining up with TRBD2. The V and J ends lost 4 bases and 4 bases, in that order; junction bases with no gene match: 14. Germline V gives CDR1 SGHAT, CDR2 FQNNGV. The CDR3 extends over 18 amino acids. The CDR3 is CASSSRPSGVVLYNEQFF. The CDR3 region has the DNA TGTGCCAGCAGCTCAAGGCCTAGCGGGGTCGTATTGTACAATGAGCAGTTCTTC.

CDR3 DNA: TGTGCCAGCTCACCACGGGAGTCTTCAACCCGTGAAAAACTGTTTTTT. This gives the protein CASSPRESSTREKLFF. The V call is TRBV18, the J call TRBJ1-4; D is undetermined. The CDR3 has 16 amino acids. Trimming removed 1 base from V and 7 bases from J, with 16 bases in between. Germline lookup yields CDR1 KGHSH and CDR2 LQKENI.

The rearrangement uses TRBV28 and TRBJ1-6; the match to TRBD1 covers 9 bases. Germline V gene data show CDR1 as MDHEN and CDR2 as SYDVKM. CDR3 length equals 14 residues. The V gene end was trimmed by 5 bases and the J gene end by 7 bases; junction bases not matched to a gene: 3. The CDR3 reads CASSPGTGNSPLHF. As DNA, the CDR3 is TGTGCCAGCAGTCCCGGGACAGGGAATTCACCCCTCCACTTT.

This chain connects TRBV7-2 to TRBJ2-1, with D unresolved. This CDR3 contains 15 residues. Germline V gene sequence: CDR1 SGHTA, CDR2 FQGNSA. V was clipped by 3 bases and J by 6 bases, with 15 bases between them. CDR3 protein: CASSLQELVGNEQFF. In DNA, the CDR3 is TGTGCCAGCAGCTTGCAGGAATTAGTGGGCAATGAGCAGTTCTTC.

The J gene is TRBJ1-3, the V gene TRBV28; TRBD1 is a possible D gene (6 bases). This CDR3 region has 17 residues. The germline gives CDR1 MDHEN, CDR2 SYDVKM. The V and J ends lost 5 bases and 0 bases respectively, with 17 bases between them. CDR3 residues: CASSLRTARSSGNTIYF. CDR3 coding DNA: TGTGCCAGCAGTCTGAGGACAGCAAGGAGCTCTGGAAACACCATATATTTT. Together with reference TRBV28 and TRBJ1-3, the CDR3 gives the full variable domain: DVKVTQSSRYLVKRTGEKVFLECVQDMDHENMFWYRQDPGLGLRLIYFSYDVKMKEKGDIPEGYSVSREKKERFSLILESASTNQTSMYLCASSLRTARSSGNTIYFGEGSWLTVV.

The chain joins TRBV19 to TRBJ2-1; D might be TRBD1 (7 bases). This CDR3 has 14 residues. Germline lookup yields CDR1 LNHDA and CDR2 SQIVND (reference sequence). Trimming pared 5 bases from V and 11 bases from J, leaving 19 bases between. DNA of the CDR3: TGTGCCAGTAGTGCAGGACAGGAGGGTAGGAAGCAGTTCTTC. Its translation is CASSAGQEGRKQFF.

This rearrangement joins TRBV7-8 to TRBJ2-1; TRBD2 agrees at 10 bases. Trimming took 1 base from V and 7 from J; bases not matched to a gene: 7. This CDR3 is 16 amino acids long. Germline values: CDR1 SGHVS, CDR2 FQNEAQ. CDR3 nucleotides: TGTGCCAGCAGCTTAGAAGCGGGGGGGTTTAAGAATGAGCAGTTCTTC. This encodes CASSLEAGGFKNEQFF.

CDR3 bases: TGTGCCAGCAGTTACCTTTACAGCTACGAGCAGTACTTC. It codes for CASSYLYSYEQYF. The chain links TRBV6-5 to TRBJ2-7; D ambiguous. In germline, CDR1 is MNHEY, CDR2 SVGAGI. This CDR3 region has 13 residues. V lost 2 bases and J lost 3, with 8 bases in between.

This clone came up a few times. The gene calls are TRBV6-5 and TRBJ1-3, with D perhaps matching TRBD1 (5 bases). The CDR3 loop spans 15 amino acids. V was pared by 5 bases and J by 0 bases, with 11 bases between. Germline assignment: CDR1 MNHEY and CDR2 SVGAGI. Here the CDR3 DNA reads TGTGCCAGCAGTCCTCAGGGAACCTCTGGAAACACCATATATTTT. The encoded protein is CASSPQGTSGNTIYF.

The V call is TRBV5-6, the J call TRBJ2-1; D possibly corresponds to TRBD2 (6 bases). The CDR3 has 17 amino acids. Per germline, CDR1 SGHDT and CDR2 YYEEEE. V was pared by 0 bases and J by 4 bases, with 17 bases between. The CDR3 DNA is TGTGCCAGCAGCTTGGGACCGTCGGGACTCGCGTACAATGAGCAGTTCTTC. The encoded protein is CASSLGPSGLAYNEQFF.

The rearrangement joins TRBV27 to TRBJ2-6; 12 positions match TRBD1. The V gene's germline CDR1 is MNHEY and CDR2 SMNVEV (reference sequence). J was trimmed by 2 bases and V by 5 bases; bases with no gene match: 4. The CDR3 has 17 amino acids. CDR3 amino acids: CASSLRDRGPGANVLTF. The CDR3 region has the DNA TGTGCCAGCAGTCTCCGGGACAGGGGGCCTGGGGCCAACGTCCTGACTTTC.

V and J are TRBV3-1 (or the pseudogene TRBV3-2) and TRBJ2-7; TRBD2 might be the D (6 bases). The V and J ends lost 4 bases and 0 bases respectively, with 10 bases between them. CDR3 size: 14 residues. The germline CDR1 and CDR2 sequences are LGHDT and YNNKEL (reference sequence). CDR3 DNA sequence: TGTGCCAGCAGCCCGGACGGGAGCTCCTACGAGCAGTACTTC. This gives the protein CASSPDGSSYEQYF.